A single sample gave rise to the 23 T cell receptor beta chains below, sequenced in a study of blood T cell repertoires in COVID-19. Repertoires were generated with immunoSEQ multiplex PCR, while TCRdb's copy carries only in-frame clones and drops some. In the table there are under 200,000 clones, roughly 87% of which are singletons. The sample taken for sequencing was peripheral blood. The source is a woman aged 60-75 years who had recovered from COVID-19.

This sequence joins TRBV6-5 and TRBJ2-7; a possible D gene is TRBD2 (6 bases). The CDR3 runs 14 residues. Trimming stripped 7 bases from V and 7 bases from J, with 20 bases between. Per the germline V gene, CDR1 is MNHEY and CDR2 is SVGAGI. CDR3 sequence: CASIPGTQLREQYF. CDR3 DNA sequence: TGTGCCAGCATACCCGGGACTCAACTACGGGAGCAGTACTTC.

The chain has TRBV5-1 and TRBJ1-1, with TRBD1 matching 7 bases. V trimming: 0 bases; J trimming: 8 bases; junction bases outside the gene matches: 1. Per the germline V gene, CDR1 is SGHRS and CDR2 is YFSETQ. The CDR3 is 12 residues long. Here the CDR3 reads CASSLAGQEAFF. Here the CDR3 DNA reads TGCGCCAGCAGCTTGGCGGGACAGGAAGCTTTCTTT.

The genes are TRBV21-1 and TRBJ2-5; TRBD2, the D gene given by the table, was not confirmed from the DNA. TRBV21-1 is designated a pseudogene. The CDR3 contains 15 residues. The CDR3 protein is CASSRHGGVGETQYF. For the CDR3, the DNA is TGTGCCAGCAGCCGACACGGGGGGGTGGGAGAGACCCAGTACTTC.

The J gene is TRBJ2-2, the V gene TRBV5-1; TRBD2 matches at 12 bases. This CDR3 is built from 16 residues. Germline assignment: CDR1 SGHRS and CDR2 YFSETQ. V was clipped by 4 bases and J by 0 bases; unmatched bases: 1. As DNA, the CDR3 is TGCGCCAGCAGCCGACTAGCGGGGGCGAACACCGGGGAGCTGTTTTTT. Translation gives CASSRLAGANTGELFF.

This clone has just one count. V gene TRBV6-5 combines with J gene TRBJ1-1; a possible D gene is TRBD1 (6 bases). Per the germline V gene, CDR1 is MNHEY and CDR2 is SVGAGI. The CDR3 sequence is 12 residues long. V was clipped by 10 bases and J by 0 bases, with 9 bases between them. Here the CDR3 reads CATQGLNTEAFF. In DNA, the CDR3 is TGTGCCACCCAGGGGCTGAACACTGAAGCTTTCTTT.

The rearrangement joins TRBV19 to TRBJ1-4; no definite D call. The CDR3 runs 16 residues. V was cut by 2 bases and J by 5 bases, with 15 bases left in between. The germline V gene encodes CDR1 LNHDA and CDR2 SQIVND (reference sequence). The CDR3 loop reads CASSILPAAGNEKLFF. DNA of the CDR3: TGTGCCAGTAGTATACTCCCAGCCGCGGGGAATGAAAAACTGTTTTTT. The complete variable domain, with remaining parts taken from reference TRBV19 and TRBJ1-4, reads DGGITQSPKYLFRKEGQNVTLSCEQNLNHDAMYWYRQDPGQGLRLIYYSQIVNDFQKGDIAEGYSVSREKKESFPLTVTSAQKNPTAFYLCASSILPAAGNEKLFFGSGTQLSVL.

There are a few counts of this clone. The chain couples TRBV6-5 to TRBJ2-3; possible D gene TRBD2, 5 bases. CDR1 is MNHEY, CDR2 SVGAGI, per germline. With 4 bases removed from V and 6 bases from J, the gap between germline ends came to 17 bases. This CDR3 has 15 residues. Here the CDR3 DNA reads TGTGCCAGCAGTTTCTCGTTGGCGACTAAGGATACGCAGTATTTT. It specifies CASSFSLATKDTQYF.

This clone is labeled as medium-sized (0.01 to 0.1%). This chain connects TRBV4-3 to TRBJ2-2; a possible D gene is TRBD2 (5 bases). Looked up from germline, CDR1 is LGHNA and CDR2 is YSLEER. The CDR3 consists of 17 residues. V was pared by 0 bases and J by 3 bases, with 14 bases between. This CDR3 reads CASSQEGAGSYTGELFF. The CDR3 bases are TGCGCCAGCAGCCAAGAGGGAGCCGGGTCCTACACCGGGGAGCTGTTTTTT.

The chain joins TRBV3-1 (or the pseudogene TRBV3-2) to TRBJ2-3; the D is unclear. Germline V gene sequence: CDR1 LGHDT, CDR2 YNNKEL (reference sequence). V was trimmed by 4 bases and J by 12 bases, leaving 17 bases between them. The CDR3 runs 13 residues. CDR3 in amino acids: CASSPRLAGSQYF. For the CDR3, the DNA is TGTGCCAGCAGCCCCAGACTGGCTGGTAGTCAGTATTTT.

V usage is TRBV27 and J usage is TRBJ2-5, with D tentatively TRBD1 (6 bases). The CDR3 sequence is 13 residues long. Trimming stripped 5 bases from V and 5 bases from J, with 12 bases between. The germline V gene has CDR1 MNHEY and CDR2 SMNVEV (reference sequence). The DNA for the CDR3 is TGTGCCAGCAGTCGTTCAAGGGGGGAGACCCAGTACTTC. This translates into CASSRSRGETQYF.

This clone was seen just once. The V call is TRBV12-3 or TRBV12-4, the J call TRBJ1-1; weak D call: TRBD1 (6 bases). V was trimmed by 2 bases and J by 4 bases, leaving 8 bases between them. The CDR3 loop spans 13 amino acids. The CDR3 sequence is CASSLMGATEAFF. Written as DNA, the CDR3 is TGTGCCAGCAGTTTAATGGGGGCCACTGAAGCTTTCTTT.

The V call is TRBV18, the J call TRBJ1-1; no clear D gene. This CDR3 is built from 14 residues. The V end was cut by 4 bases, the J end by 5 bases, with 14 bases between. Germline CDR1 KGHSH, CDR2 LQKENI. The CDR3 DNA is TGTGCCAGCTCACGGGTGAGGGTGGAGACTGAAGCTTTCTTT. Its translation: CASSRVRVETEAFF.

This chain joins TRBV27 and TRBJ2-1; TRBD1 might be the D (6 bases). CDR3 size: 19 residues. The germline V and J ends were trimmed by 5 bases and 6 bases, with 29 bases remaining between them. Germline loops: CDR1 MNHEY, CDR2 SMNVEV (reference sequence). The CDR3 DNA reads TGTGCCAGCAGTCGGCTCGCCGAGGGGGACCTACTCGCGGGCAATGAGCAGTTCTTC. Translating it yields CASSRLAEGDLLAGNEQFF.

V usage is TRBV6-5 and J usage is TRBJ1-2, with 7 bases identical to TRBD1. The V gene end was trimmed by 4 bases and the J gene end by 4 bases; junction bases not matched to a gene: 6. CDR3 size: 14 residues. Per germline, CDR1 MNHEY and CDR2 SVGAGI. The DNA of the CDR3 is TGTGCCAGCAGTTCCATCGGACAGGCCTATGGCTACACCTTC. Protein: CASSSIGQAYGYTF.

This chain links TRBV5-1 with TRBJ1-3; 7 bases are shared with TRBD1. Trimming removed 0 bases from V and 2 bases from J; junction bases left unmatched: 5. Germline V CDR1 and CDR2: SGHRS, YFSETQ. This CDR3 is built from 16 residues. The CDR3 region is CASSLEGGSAGNTIYF. The CDR3 DNA reads TGCGCCAGCAGCTTGGAAGGGGGCTCCGCTGGAAACACCATATATTTT.

This chain connects TRBV11-3 to TRBJ2-3; 8 positions match TRBD1. The germline CDR1 and CDR2 sequences are SGHNT and YENEEA. The CDR3 extends over 16 amino acids. V lost 2 bases, J lost 6 bases, and 10 bases stayed unmatched. CDR3 protein: CASSLFPTGGTDTQYF. CDR3 bases: TGTGCCAGCAGCTTATTCCCAACAGGGGGGACCGATACGCAGTATTTT.

This clone occurred a few times. The rearrangement joins TRBV19 to TRBJ2-5; D might be TRBD1 (5 bases). Trimming took 3 bases from V and 2 from J, leaving 10 bases between them. Germline CDR1 and CDR2: LNHDA and SQIVND (reference sequence). The CDR3 totals 14 residues. The CDR3 nucleotides are TGTGCCAGTAGTATGGGAACAGGACAAGAGACCCAGTACTTC. Amino acid sequence: CASSMGTGQETQYF.

This rearrangement joins TRBV6-5 to TRBJ2-4; 9 bases fit TRBD1. The CDR3 totals 14 residues. Per the germline V gene, CDR1 is MNHEY and CDR2 is SVGAGI. The trim removed 7 bases at V and 4 bases at J, leaving 5 bases unmatched. In nucleotides, the CDR3 is TGTGCCAGCAAAACGGGACAGGGTAAAAACATTCAGTACTTC. Translated, it gives CASKTGQGKNIQYF.

This clone was detected only once. The chain recombines TRBV19 with TRBJ1-5; a weak D match, TRBD1 (5 bases). The germline V gene has CDR1 LNHDA and CDR2 SQIVND (reference sequence). The CDR3 is 15 residues long. Trimming removed 6 bases from V and 2 bases from J, with 14 bases in between. In nucleotides, the CDR3 is TGTGCCAGTAGCCAAACGGGGGGAGGCAATCAGCCCCAGCATTTT. Its translation: CASSQTGGGNQPQHF.

The chain links TRBV2 to TRBJ2-7; possibly TRBD1 for D (5 bases). Trimming took off 3 bases at V and 5 bases at J, with 11 bases between the two ends. Looked up from germline, CDR1 is SNHLY and CDR2 is FYNNEI. The CDR3 extends over 13 amino acids. The DNA of the CDR3 is TGTGCCAGCAGTGAGTACAGGTCGGACGAGCAGTACTTC. Amino acid sequence: CASSEYRSDEQYF.

This sequence joins TRBV7-8 and TRBJ2-1, with D perhaps matching TRBD2 (6 bases). The ends were cut back, 1 base at V and 7 bases at J, with 14 bases in the middle. CDR3 length equals 15 residues. Per the germline V gene, CDR1 is SGHVS and CDR2 is FQNEAQ. The DNA of the CDR3 is TGTGCCAGCAGCTTAGTGGAGGGGTCGGTGAATGAGCAGTTCTTC. This translates into CASSLVEGSVNEQFF.

DNA for the CDR3: TGCGCCAGCAGCTTGGGGGGACAGGGAAACACCATATATTTT. Protein product: CASSLGGQGNTIYF. The rearrangement joins TRBV5-1 to TRBJ1-3, with 7 bases aligning to TRBD1. Germline assignment: CDR1 SGHRS and CDR2 YFSETQ. V was pared by 0 bases and J by 4 bases, with 1 base of the junction left unmatched. The CDR3 is 14 residues long.

This clone has just one count. J is TRBJ1-2 and V is TRBV27; 7 bases are shared with TRBD1. The CDR3 runs to 14 residues. J gave up 4 bases and V 5 bases, and 7 bases lay outside the gene matches. Germline assignment: CDR1 MNHEY and CDR2 SMNVEV (reference sequence). This chain's CDR3 is CASSRGGTAYGYTF. The CDR3 DNA reads as TGTGCCAGCAGTCGGGGGGGGACAGCCTATGGCTACACCTTC.